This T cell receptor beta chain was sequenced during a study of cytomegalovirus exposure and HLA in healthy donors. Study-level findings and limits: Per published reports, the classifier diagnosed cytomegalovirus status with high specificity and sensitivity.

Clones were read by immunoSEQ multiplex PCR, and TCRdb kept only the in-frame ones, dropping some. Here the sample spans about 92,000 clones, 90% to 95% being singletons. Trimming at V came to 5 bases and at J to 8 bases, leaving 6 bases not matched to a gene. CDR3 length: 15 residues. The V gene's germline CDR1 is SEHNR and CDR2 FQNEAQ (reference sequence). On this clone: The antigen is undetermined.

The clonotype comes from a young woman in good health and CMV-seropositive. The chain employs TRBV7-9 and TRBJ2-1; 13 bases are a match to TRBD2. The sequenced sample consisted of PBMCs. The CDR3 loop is CASSRTSGSGDEQFF. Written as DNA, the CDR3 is TGTGCCAGCAGCCGGACTAGCGGGAGTGGGGATGAGCAGTTCTTC.